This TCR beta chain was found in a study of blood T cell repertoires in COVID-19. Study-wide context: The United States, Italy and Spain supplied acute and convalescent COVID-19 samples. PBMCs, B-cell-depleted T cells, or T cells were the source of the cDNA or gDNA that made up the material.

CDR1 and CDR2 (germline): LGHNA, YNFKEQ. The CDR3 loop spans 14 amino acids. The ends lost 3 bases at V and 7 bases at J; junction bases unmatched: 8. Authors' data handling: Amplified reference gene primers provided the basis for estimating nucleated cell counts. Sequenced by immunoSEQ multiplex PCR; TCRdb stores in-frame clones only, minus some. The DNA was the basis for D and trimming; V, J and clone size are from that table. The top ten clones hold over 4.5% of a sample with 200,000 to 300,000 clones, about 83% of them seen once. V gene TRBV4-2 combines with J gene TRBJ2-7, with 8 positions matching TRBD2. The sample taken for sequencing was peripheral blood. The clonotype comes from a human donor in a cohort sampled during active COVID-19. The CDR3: CASSHQRGPGEQYF. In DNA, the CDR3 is TGTGCCAGCAGCCATCAGCGGGGGCCGGGGGAGCAGTACTTC.